Following are 19 T cell receptor beta chains from one sample sequenced in a study of T cell responses to AZD1222 COVID-19 vaccine (dated by TCRdb to about 2021). The time point label of this sample denotes: baseline before first vaccination. The library came from the immunoSEQ multiplex PCR assay. TCRdb's version of the immuneACCESS table is confined to in-frame rearrangements and falls short of the full clone set. An unresolved V gene accounts for under half of the shortfall where checked; the remainder is of unknown origin. Recorded for this sample are about 120,000 clones; 81% of them occurred a single time. 4% to 5% of the sample rests with the top ten. This sample comprised peripheral blood, obtained on day 0 of AZD1222 vaccination. The receptor set was obtained from an adult in good health.

CDR3 DNA: TGTGCCAGCAGTTCGGCTCACAGGGGAGAGAGGGAAGCTTTCTTT. It specifies CASSSAHRGEREAFF. This chain links TRBV28 with TRBJ1-1, with 7 bases aligning to TRBD1. CDR1 and CDR2 from the germline V gene are MDHEN and SYDVKM. Trimming removed 4 bases from V and 8 bases from J; junction bases left unmatched: 13. This CDR3 is 15 amino acids long.

The chain carries TRBV7-2 and TRBJ2-5, with 8 bases aligning to TRBD2. CDR1 SGHTA and CDR2 FQGNSA come from the germline V gene. J lost 5 bases, V lost 5 bases, and 4 bases had no gene match. The CDR3 consists of 13 residues. In nucleotides, the CDR3 is TGTGCCAGCAGCGCGGGGGGCCGGGAGACCCAGTACTTC. Encoded protein: CASSAGGRETQYF.

The V and J genes are TRBV6-4 and TRBJ2-1; 9 positions agree with TRBD1. The CDR3 runs to 14 residues. The ends lost 0 bases at V and 8 bases at J; junction bases unmatched: 2. Germline V gene sequence: CDR1 MRHNA, CDR2 SNTAGT. The CDR3 DNA sequence: TGTGCCAGCAGTGACTCAACAGGGGGCGATGAGCAGTTCTTC. Amino acid sequence: CASSDSTGGDEQFF.

The chain uses TRBV28 and TRBJ2-3, with a tentative D call TRBD2 (5 bases). Between the trimmed V and J ends, which lost 2 bases and 10 bases, there was a span of 13 bases. Germline CDR1 is MDHEN and CDR2 is SYDVKM. This CDR3 is 13 amino acids long. The CDR3 bases are TGTGCCAGCAGTTTAGAGCCCGAGGAGGCGCAGTATTTT. It is translated as CASSLEPEEAQYF.

The rearrangement links TRBV6-5 to TRBJ1-4; TRBD1 agrees at 8 bases. Trimming cost V 4 bases and J 6 bases; bases outside gene matches: 4. This CDR3 comprises 14 residues. The germline gives CDR1 MNHEY, CDR2 SVGAGI. CDR3 region: CASSFGRGHEKLFF. The DNA for the CDR3 is TGTGCCAGCAGTTTTGGCAGGGGGCATGAAAAACTGTTTTTT.

V gene TRBV7-2 combines with J gene TRBJ2-1, with D possibly being TRBD2 (6 bases). In germline, CDR1 is SGHTA, CDR2 FQGNSA. Trimming stripped 1 base from V and 0 bases from J, with 10 bases between. The CDR3 totals 16 residues. As DNA, the CDR3 is TGTGCCAGCAGCTTAGAGGCGGGGAGCTCCTACAATGAGCAGTTCTTC. Its protein is CASSLEAGSSYNEQFF.

V is TRBV4-3 and J is TRBJ1-4, with D uncertain. V was pared by 0 bases and J by 0 bases, with 11 bases between. The V gene's germline CDR1 is LGHNA and CDR2 YSLEER. The CDR3 consists of 17 residues. The CDR3 coding sequence is TGCGCCAGCAGCCAAGACGGGCCACATGCAACTAATGAAAAACTGTTTTTT. Amino acid sequence: CASSQDGPHATNEKLFF.

The chain has TRBV3-1 (or the pseudogene TRBV3-2) and TRBJ1-2, with TRBD1 identical over 7 bases. The ends lost 1 base at V and 12 bases at J; junction bases unmatched: 8. Per germline, CDR1 LGHDT and CDR2 YNNKEL (reference sequence). The CDR3 loop spans 13 amino acids. The CDR3 sequence is CASSQARTGGNTF. The DNA of the CDR3 is TGTGCCAGCAGCCAAGCTCGGACAGGAGGCAACACCTTC.

The chain carries TRBV5-1 and TRBJ2-1; D unclear. Trimming removed 2 bases at V and 0 bases at J, with 9 bases between. CDR1 is SGHRS and CDR2 is YFSETQ in the germline V gene. This CDR3 is 15 amino acids long. CDR3: CASSFLGSSYNEQFF. DNA for the CDR3: TGCGCCAGCAGCTTTTTGGGGTCCTCCTACAATGAGCAGTTCTTC. The whole variable domain, filled in from reference TRBV5-1 and TRBJ2-1, reads KAGVTQTPRYLIKTRGQQVTLSCSPISGHRSVSWYQQTPGQGLQFLFEYFSETQRNKGNFPGRFSGRQFSNSRSEMNVSTLELGDSALYLCASSFLGSSYNEQFFGPGTRLTVL.

The rearrangement joins TRBV6-5 to TRBJ1-1; D gene unclear. Germline-derived CDR1 and CDR2 are MNHEY and SVGAGI. V was trimmed by 5 bases and J by 3 bases, leaving 16 bases between them. The length of the CDR3 is 15 residues. The CDR3 nucleotides read TGTGCCAGCAGTCAGCTCCGGGCCCCTGACACTGAAGCTTTCTTT. Protein sequence: CASSQLRAPDTEAFF.

On this clone itself: The same CDR3 also results from other DNA sequences found in this sample. V is TRBV3-1 (or the pseudogene TRBV3-2) and J is TRBJ2-3, with D tentatively TRBD2 (6 bases). Per the germline V gene, CDR1 is LGHDT and CDR2 is YNNKEL (reference sequence). V lost 4 bases, J lost 0 bases, and 11 bases lay in between. The CDR3 extends over 15 amino acids. CDR3 sequence: CASSPTGTSTDTQYF. The CDR3 DNA reads TGTGCCAGCAGCCCGACCGGGACTAGCACAGATACGCAGTATTTT.

There are a few counts of this clone. The chain uses TRBV3-1 (or the pseudogene TRBV3-2) and TRBJ1-2; no definite D call. V lost 4 bases and J 1 base, leaving 10 bases between the germline ends. The CDR3 has 14 residues. Germline V lookup: CDR1 LGHDT, CDR2 YNNKEL (reference sequence). The CDR3 is CASSPKKVNYGYTF. The CDR3 region has the DNA TGTGCCAGCAGCCCAAAGAAGGTTAACTATGGCTACACCTTC.

This chain uses TRBV16 with TRBJ1-4, with D tentatively TRBD1 (6 bases). Looked up from germline, CDR1 is KGHSY and CDR2 is FQNENV. This CDR3 spans 17 amino acids. Trimming took off 2 bases at V and 7 bases at J, with 20 bases between the two ends. CDR3 residues: CASSQAPRRGYGEKLFF. The CDR3 DNA reads TGTGCCAGCAGCCAAGCGCCTCGGAGGGGGTATGGTGAAAAACTGTTTTTT.

This chain joins TRBV3-1 (or the pseudogene TRBV3-2) and TRBJ2-5, with 7 nucleotides matching TRBD1. CDR1 is LGHDT, CDR2 YNNKEL, per germline (reference sequence). The V gene end was trimmed by 1 base and the J gene end by 2 bases; junction bases not matched to a gene: 10. There are 17 residues in the CDR3. The CDR3 loop is CASSQGGTTGEQETQYF. CDR3 nucleotide sequence: TGTGCCAGCAGCCAAGGTGGCACAACAGGGGAGCAAGAGACCCAGTACTTC.

This clone occurred a few times. This chain joins TRBV5-4 and TRBJ2-7, with TRBD1 as a possible D gene (6 bases). V was clipped by 0 bases and J by 6 bases, with 19 bases between them. The CDR3 spans 16 residues. Per the germline V gene, CDR1 is SGHNT and CDR2 is YYREEE (reference sequence). The CDR3, as DNA: TGTGCCAGCAGCTTGGGCCGATTGTCCCAGGGGCTCGAGCAGTACTTC. Translating it yields CASSLGRLSQGLEQYF.

The chain employs TRBV7-9 and TRBJ1-5; the D is unclear. This CDR3 has 14 amino acids. V shed 1 base and J shed 3 bases, with 7 bases lying between them. Germline assignment: CDR1 SEHNR and CDR2 FQNEAQ (reference sequence). The CDR3 region is CASSLDGYNQPQHF. As DNA, the CDR3 is TGTGCCAGCAGCTTAGACGGTTACAATCAGCCCCAGCATTTT.

The genes are TRBV10-3 and TRBJ2-7; 10 positions match TRBD1. CDR3 length: 14 residues. The ends lost 6 bases at V and 2 bases at J; junction bases unmatched: 4. Germline CDR1 reads ENHRY; CDR2 reads SYGVKD. In nucleotides, the CDR3 is TGTGCCATCAGCCCGGGACAGGGGACCTACGAGCAGTACTTC. Translated: CAISPGQGTYEQYF.

This clone was picked up one time. The V call is TRBV6-5, the J call TRBJ1-2; a possible D gene is TRBD1 (5 bases). The CDR3 spans 12 residues. V dropped 4 bases and J dropped 4 bases, with 7 bases sitting between them. Germline CDR1 and CDR2: MNHEY and SVGAGI. This CDR3 reads CASSSGIYGYTF. For the CDR3, the DNA is TGTGCCAGCAGTTCAGGGATCTATGGCTACACCTTC.

The CDR3 nucleotides are TGTGCCACCAGCAGGTTAGCGGGGGGAGCCTACGAGCAGTACTTC. As protein: CATSRLAGGAYEQYF. V is TRBV15 and J is TRBJ2-7; 10 bases fit TRBD2. The CDR3 covers 15 residues. V dropped 3 bases and J dropped 2; count of bases not matched to a gene: 4. CDR1 is LNHNV, CDR2 YYDKDF, per germline (reference sequence).